The 7 T cell receptor beta chains below all came from one sample that was sequenced in a study of blood T cell repertoires in COVID-19. Profiled with immunoSEQ multiplex PCR; TCRdb holds only in-frame clones, not every one. Counted here are around 340,000 clones, around 82% occurring once; the ten biggest clones make up almost 3%. Material: peripheral blood. The receptors derive from a man in his thirties or forties with active or convalescent COVID-19.

The J gene is TRBJ1-2, the V gene TRBV3-1 (or the pseudogene TRBV3-2), with 9 bases fitting TRBD1. The CDR3 has 15 amino acids. Looked up from germline, CDR1 is LGHDT and CDR2 is YNNKEL (reference sequence). The J segment lost 5 bases and the V segment lost 3 bases, leaving 7 bases of the junction unmatched. The DNA of the CDR3 is TGTGCCAGCAGCCAGAGAGACAGGGGGGGATATGGCTACACCTTC. Its protein product is CASSQRDRGGYGYTF.

This clone came up a few times. The chain couples TRBV7-2 to TRBJ2-2; 8 bases fit TRBD2. This CDR3 spans 16 amino acids. The ends lost 0 bases at V and 6 bases at J; junction bases unmatched: 6. Germline values: CDR1 SGHTA, CDR2 FQGNSA. The CDR3 loop reads CASSLAYGRGAGELFF. The CDR3 DNA follows: TGTGCCAGCAGCTTAGCGTACGGGAGGGGGGCCGGGGAGCTGTTTTTT.

The rearrangement uses TRBV29-1 and TRBJ2-1; D ambiguous. Trimming pared 3 bases from V and 7 bases from J, leaving 4 bases between. Germline values: CDR1 SQVTM, CDR2 ANQGSEA. The CDR3 has 10 amino acids. The DNA of the CDR3 is TGCAGCGTTGATCAGAATGAGCAGTTCTTC. Its protein product is CSVDQNEQFF.

The chain is built from TRBV5-1 and TRBJ1-2, with TRBD1 matching 7 bases. The V gene end was trimmed by 0 bases and the J gene end by 4 bases; junction bases not matched to a gene: 6. The CDR3 consists of 15 residues. Germline V gene lookup returns CDR1 SGHRS and CDR2 YFSETQ. In DNA form, the CDR3 reads TGCGCCAGCAGCTTGGTTGACAGGGTCTCCTATGGCTACACCTTC. Protein: CASSLVDRVSYGYTF.

The gene calls are TRBV6-6 and TRBJ1-2; possible D gene TRBD1, 5 bases. The CDR3 is 14 residues long. Between the trimmed V and J ends, which lost 11 bases and 2 bases, there was a span of 18 bases. CDR1 and CDR2 (germline): MNHNY, SVGAGI (reference sequence). CDR3 sequence: CAGAPGLGNYGYTF. The CDR3 nucleotides are TGTGCCGGCGCTCCAGGGTTGGGGAACTATGGCTACACCTTC.

This rearrangement joins TRBV2 to TRBJ1-5, with 8 nucleotides matching TRBD1. Germline lookup yields CDR1 SNHLY and CDR2 FYNNEI. This CDR3 spans 16 amino acids. The trim removed 3 bases at V and 7 bases at J, leaving 11 bases unmatched. The CDR3 DNA reads TGTGCCAGCAGTGACCCGGACAGGGTTGACACCCAGCCCCAGCATTTT. Translated: CASSDPDRVDTQPQHF.

The chain combines TRBV2 with TRBJ2-3, with 8 bases lining up with TRBD2. In germline, CDR1 is SNHLY, CDR2 FYNNEI. The length of the CDR3 is 15 residues. V dropped 11 bases and J dropped 0; count of bases not matched to a gene: 10. In DNA, the CDR3 is TGTGCCGCCAGACTAGCGCCTTCTAGCACAGATACGCAGTATTTT. It specifies CAARLAPSSTDTQYF.